The clone carrying this T cell receptor (beta chain) has a single count. Its cognate antigen is unknown. The sample belongs to a study of CD8 T cells in ankylosing spondylitis. The CDR3 extends over 13 amino acids. V lost 3 bases and J 5 bases, leaving 7 bases between the germline ends. From germline, CDR1 is SEHNR and CDR2 FQNEAQ (reference sequence). General observations from the study: Seven to nine highly homologous variants formed a TCR beta motif that appeared characteristic of ankylosing spondylitis blood. Clones tied to disease were said to be significantly enriched in matched ankylosing spondylitis synovial fluid.

The TCR beta libraries were generated through quantitative 5'-RACE incorporating molecular barcodes. TCRdb re-analysed the 5' RACE reads in MiXCR, keeping a single row per CDR3 protein. The data contain about 540,000 distinct CDR3 sequences, more than 9.5% of them singletons. This clonotype was obtained from a male donor with ankylosing spondylitis. The chain carries TRBV7-9 and TRBJ1-4; D is undetermined. Sequences were obtained from blood, either unsorted or a sorted T cell fraction (not recorded which). CDR3 sequence: CASSFGRNEKLFF. The CDR3 DNA is TGTGCCAGCAGCTTCGGCAGAAATGAAAAACTGTTTTTT.